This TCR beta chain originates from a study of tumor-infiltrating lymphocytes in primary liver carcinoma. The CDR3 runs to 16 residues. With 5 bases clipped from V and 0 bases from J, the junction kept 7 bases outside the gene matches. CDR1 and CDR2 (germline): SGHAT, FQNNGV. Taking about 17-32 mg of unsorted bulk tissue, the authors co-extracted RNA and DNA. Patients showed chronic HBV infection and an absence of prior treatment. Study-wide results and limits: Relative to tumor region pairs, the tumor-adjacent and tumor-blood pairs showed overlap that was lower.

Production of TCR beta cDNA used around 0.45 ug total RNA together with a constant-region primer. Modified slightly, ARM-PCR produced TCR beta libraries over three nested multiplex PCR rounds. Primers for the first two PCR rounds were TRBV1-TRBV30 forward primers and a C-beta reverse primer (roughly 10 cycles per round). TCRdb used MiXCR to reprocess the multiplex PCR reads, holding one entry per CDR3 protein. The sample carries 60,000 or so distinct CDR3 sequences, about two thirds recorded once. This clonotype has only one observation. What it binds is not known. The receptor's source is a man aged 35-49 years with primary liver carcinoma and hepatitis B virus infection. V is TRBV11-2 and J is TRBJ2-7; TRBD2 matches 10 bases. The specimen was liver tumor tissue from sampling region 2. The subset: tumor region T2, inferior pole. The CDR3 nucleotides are TGTGCCAGCAGCCGAGTAGCGGGAGGCCCCTCCTACGAGCAGTACTTC. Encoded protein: CASSRVAGGPSYEQYF.